This TCR beta chain was documented in a study of blood T cell repertoires in COVID-19 (dated by TCRdb to between 2020 and 2021). Regarding the research as a whole: The collaborator samples originated in the United States, Italy and Spain and spanned the acute and convalescent phases of COVID-19. Subjects who had been exposed to COVID-19, were actively infected with it, or had recovered from it provided the deeply sampled blood TCRbeta repertoires that made up the dataset. A de-identified subject ID, COVID-19 status, age in years and sex were almost always included in the sample metadata. Where available, HLA class I and class II types were obtained from metadata supplied by the sample provider rather than from assay-based typing. Samples were obtained from the ongoing ImmuneRACE study (first 160 participants) and from 950 to 1,500 subjects provided by 6 global collaborators. The material from the prospective study consisted of cDNA or gDNA derived from T cells, B-cell-depleted T cells, or PBMCs. The repertoires were made available in a free public database intended to serve as a resource for research on the immune response to SARS-CoV-2.

One collaborating source in Seattle enrolled patients during active infection and followed them longitudinally through the course of disease. Whole blood was collected in K2EDTA tubes by collaborating institutions according to the institutions' own protocols. For TCRbeta analysis, collaborator samples were shipped as frozen whole blood, as isolated PBMCs, or as DNA extracted from either sample type. The immunoSEQ Assay, a bias-controlled multiplex PCR, was used to amplify TCRbeta CDR3 regions from genomic DNA. The published analysis was carried out like this. The number of nucleated cells in each sample was estimated from the amplification of reference gene primers within the assay. To quantify the absolute abundance of each unique TCRbeta CDR3 rearrangement, sequence reads were collapsed and filtered. For each sample, productive Simpson clonality was calculated as the square root of Simpson's diversity index over productive rearrangements. The immuneACCESS repertoire file appears here via TCRdb, limited to in-frame rearrangements. These files lack a portion of the clones; in checked studies, under half of the deficit traces to unresolved V genes, and the cause of the others is not known. That table is the source of V, J and clone size, and D and trimming were worked out from the DNA. The sample records hundreds of thousands of clones, 85% to 90% of which are singletons. Of the sample, less than 9.5% falls within the top ten clones.

Cut back by 4 bases and 6 bases, the V and J ends lie 21 bases apart. The CDR3 covers 16 residues, taking in both the cysteine and the phenylalanine. Of the read, only the CDR3 DNA is kept; its 48 bases are in frame from base 1. Reading the germline V gene (reference sequence) gives CDR1 LGHDT and CDR2 YNNKEL. Notes on this clone: The antigen this receptor binds is unknown. Per-base qualities were not stored, and no clone one base away is much larger.

The paper's findings and limits, for the study overall: The amount of clinical and demographic metadata varied by source and participant and was provided uncurated.

Sequenced: peripheral blood. The TCR was taken from a woman between 45 and 65 years old with COVID-19, enrolled during active disease. The chain links TRBV3-1 (or the pseudogene TRBV3-2) with TRBJ1-2, and possibly TRBD1, on 5 matching bases. This receptor carries the CDR3 CASSPMDTSSAHGYTF. The nucleotides read TGTGCCAGCAGCCCTATGGACACCTCGTCTGCCCATGGCTACACCTTC.